Following are 27 T cell receptor beta chains from one sample sequenced in a study of blood T cell repertoires in COVID-19. Sequenced by immunoSEQ multiplex PCR; TCRdb stores in-frame clones only, minus some. The sample lists about 140,000 clones, roughly 85% occurring once. The source material was PBMCs or T cells enriched from blood (not recorded which). Every receptor here comes from a woman in her forties or fifties who had recovered from COVID-19.

This rearrangement joins TRBV9 to TRBJ1-1, with 7 bases lining up with TRBD1. CDR1 and CDR2 (germline): SGDLS, YYNGEE. This CDR3 is built from 15 residues. Unmatched junction bases numbered 4, after V lost 1 base and J lost 1 base. The CDR3 DNA follows: TGTGCCAGCAGCGTAACGACAGGGCCGAACACTGAAGCTTTCTTT. Protein product: CASSVTTGPNTEAFF.

This rearrangement joins TRBV11-3 to TRBJ2-1; 8 nucleotides line up with TRBD2. This CDR3 has 15 amino acids. The germline gives CDR1 SGHNT, CDR2 YENEEA. The trim removed 4 bases at V and 8 bases at J, leaving 10 bases unmatched. The CDR3 sequence is CASSSWLAGTDEQFF. CDR3 DNA sequence: TGTGCCAGCAGCTCTTGGTTAGCGGGGACGGATGAGCAGTTCTTC.

The chain combines TRBV10-1 with TRBJ2-2, with 7 positions matching TRBD1. The J segment lost 4 bases and the V segment lost 10 bases, leaving 6 bases of the junction unmatched. CDR1 and CDR2 (germline): WNHNN, SYGVQD (reference sequence). The CDR3 has 13 amino acids. CDR3 loop: CATKGQTTGELFF. In DNA, the CDR3 is TGCGCCACCAAGGGACAGACCACCGGGGAGCTGTTTTTT.

This chain joins TRBV14 and TRBJ1-1; TRBD1 matches at 11 bases. There are 14 residues in the CDR3. Per the germline V gene, CDR1 is SGHDN and CDR2 is FVKESK. J gave up 7 bases and V 4 bases, and 5 bases lay outside the gene matches. CDR3 nucleotide sequence: TGTGCCAGCAGCCGCCCCGGGACAGGGGGTGAAGCTTTCTTT. It is translated as CASSRPGTGGEAFF.

The J gene is TRBJ1-4, the V gene TRBV6-5; 9 bases line up with TRBD1. V trimming: 5 bases; J trimming: 3 bases; junction bases outside the gene matches: 1. Germline CDR1 reads MNHEY; CDR2 reads SVGAGI. The CDR3 has 14 residues. This CDR3 is CASSRTGANEKLFF. CDR3 in DNA: TGTGCCAGCAGTCGGACAGGGGCTAATGAAAAACTGTTTTTT.

The chain employs TRBV18 and TRBJ1-5, with TRBD1 identical over 8 bases. V lost 8 bases and J lost 9; bases outside the gene matches: 15. The CDR3 runs to 15 residues. Germline CDR1 KGHSH, CDR2 LQKENI. The CDR3 DNA reads as TGTGCCAGCCCAACAGGAGGACAGGGAAAGAGGCCCCAGCATTTT. Translated, it gives CASPTGGQGKRPQHF.

This clone was found a few times. The sample holds other DNA sequences that translate to the same CDR3. V usage is TRBV18 and J usage is TRBJ2-5; TRBD2 agrees at 7 bases. V gave up 1 base and J gave up 5 bases; unmatched junction bases: 1. Germline loops: CDR1 KGHSH, CDR2 LQKENI. The CDR3 contains 13 residues. The DNA of the CDR3 is TGTGCCAGCTCACCACTTAGCGGGGAGACCCAGTACTTC. Amino acids: CASSPLSGETQYF.

This clone has just a few counts. This rearrangement joins TRBV4-1 to TRBJ2-4; 8 bases line up with TRBD1. The CDR3 spans 16 residues. The V gene end was trimmed by 4 bases and the J gene end by 6 bases; junction bases not matched to a gene: 11. Per germline, CDR1 MGHRA and CDR2 YSYEKL. Here the CDR3 DNA reads TGCGCCAGCAGCCCCCTAAAGACAGGGGAGATAAACATTCAGTACTTC. Translation: CASSPLKTGEINIQYF.

The rearrangement uses TRBV24-1 and TRBJ2-5; TRBD1 aligns across 9 bases. This CDR3 spans 13 amino acids. Losses at the gene ends were 4 bases for V and 7 bases for J; bases not matched to a gene: 3. CDR1 KGHDR and CDR2 SFDVKD come from the germline V gene. This CDR3 is CATSDSDRGTQYF. As DNA, the CDR3 is TGTGCCACCAGTGACTCGGACAGGGGGACCCAGTACTTC.

The J gene is TRBJ1-2, the V gene TRBV28; TRBD1 is a possible D gene (6 bases). Germline CDR1 and CDR2: MDHEN and SYDVKM. CDR3 length: 15 residues. Deletions cut 5 bases from V and 3 bases from J, with 16 bases between. CDR3: CASSLRGGEDYGYTF. The CDR3 DNA reads as TGTGCCAGCAGTCTTAGGGGGGGCGAGGACTATGGCTACACCTTC.

V and J are TRBV7-2 and TRBJ1-5; D may be TRBD1 (5 bases). Germline CDR1 is SGHTA and CDR2 is FQGNSA. CDR3 length equals 15 residues. The ends were cut back, 1 base at V and 7 bases at J, with 14 bases in the middle. Here the CDR3 reads CASSLVGAAEQPQHF. The CDR3, as DNA: TGTGCCAGCAGCTTAGTTGGGGCAGCCGAACAGCCCCAGCATTTT.

This sequence joins TRBV5-4 and TRBJ2-1; TRBD2 agrees at 11 bases. The CDR3 is 16 amino acids. Germline CDR1 and CDR2: SGHNT and YYREEE (reference sequence). V trimming: 4 bases; J trimming: 9 bases; junction bases outside the gene matches: 12. CDR3 nucleotides: TGTGCCAGCAGCGAAGCGGTAGCGGGAGGGCTGGCTGAGCAGTTCTTC. This codes for CASSEAVAGGLAEQFF.

This chain joins TRBV5-1 and TRBJ1-4; 9 bases line up with TRBD1. J was trimmed by 7 bases and V by 3 bases; bases with no gene match: 10. The CDR3 runs to 16 residues. Per germline, CDR1 SGHRS and CDR2 YFSETQ. The CDR3 here is CASSYSAGTGSEKLFF. The CDR3 DNA sequence: TGCGCCAGCAGCTACTCCGCCGGGACAGGGAGTGAAAAACTGTTTTTT.

J is TRBJ2-7 and V is TRBV2, with TRBD1 matching over 10 bases. Unmatched junction bases numbered 7, after V lost 6 bases and J lost 5 bases. The CDR3 has 14 residues. Germline V gives CDR1 SNHLY, CDR2 FYNNEI. The DNA for the CDR3 is TGTGCCAGCAGGACCGGGACAGGGGCCGACGAGCAGTACTTC. The encoded protein is CASRTGTGADEQYF.

The chain carries TRBV7-9 and TRBJ1-6; TRBD1 aligns across 9 bases. The germline gives CDR1 SEHNR, CDR2 FQNEAQ (reference sequence). CDR3 length: 15 residues. The trim removed 5 bases at V and 7 bases at J, leaving 6 bases unmatched. This chain's CDR3 is CASSPRQGVNSPLHF. In DNA form, the CDR3 reads TGTGCCAGCAGCCCGCGACAGGGGGTGAATTCACCCCTCCACTTT. Combining the CDR3 with reference TRBV7-9 and TRBJ1-6 gives the whole variable domain DTGVSQNPRHKITKRGQNVTFRCDPISEHNRLYWYRQTLGQGPEFLTYFQNEAQLEKSRLLSDRFSAERPKGSFSTLEIQRTEQGDSAMYLCASSPRQGVNSPLHFGNGTRLTVT.

The rearrangement joins TRBV29-1 to TRBJ2-2; TRBD1 might be the D (6 bases). The CDR3 runs to 13 residues. The ends were cut back, 6 bases at V and 3 bases at J, with 11 bases in the middle. The germline V gene has CDR1 SQVTM and CDR2 ANQGSEA. CDR3 loop: CSVFGQYTGELFF. The CDR3 DNA reads as TGCAGCGTCTTCGGACAGTACACCGGGGAGCTGTTTTTT.

The J gene is TRBJ1-6, the V gene TRBV10-3; TRBD1 might be the D (6 bases). The germline V gene encodes CDR1 ENHRY and CDR2 SYGVKD. The CDR3 consists of 15 residues. V was trimmed by 0 bases and J by 8 bases, leaving 11 bases between them. CDR3 protein: CAISESTGSDSPLHF. CDR3 DNA sequence: TGTGCCATCAGTGAGTCGACAGGTTCTGATTCACCCCTCCACTTT.

The CDR3 reads CAISEAHMAGSYEQYF. The CDR3, as DNA: TGTGCCATCAGTGAAGCTCATATGGCAGGCTCCTACGAGCAGTACTTC. This chain joins TRBV10-3 and TRBJ2-7; D gene unclear. The CDR3 runs to 16 residues. Germline V gene data show CDR1 as ENHRY and CDR2 as SYGVKD. Trimming pared 3 bases from V and 0 bases from J, leaving 15 bases between.

The chain employs TRBV7-8 and TRBJ1-4; possible D gene TRBD1, 6 bases. V gave up 7 bases and J gave up 0 bases, with 12 bases separating them. Germline V gives CDR1 SGHVS, CDR2 FQNEAQ. The CDR3 spans 15 residues. The CDR3 here is CASKENRATNEKLFF. Written as DNA, the CDR3 is TGTGCCAGCAAGGAAAACAGGGCAACTAATGAAAAACTGTTTTTT. Complete variable domain (other parts from reference TRBV7-8 and TRBJ1-4): GAGVSQSPRYKVAKRGQDVALRCDPISGHVSLFWYQQALGQGPEFLTYFQNEAQLDKSGLPSDRFFAERPEGSVSTLKIQRTQQEDSAVYLCASKENRATNEKLFFGSGTQLSVL.

The V gene is TRBV11-2, the J gene TRBJ2-2; weak D call: TRBD1 (6 bases). V dropped 5 bases and J dropped 4 bases, with 17 bases sitting between them. The CDR3 is 16 residues long. Looked up from germline, CDR1 is SGHAT and CDR2 is FQNNGV. CDR3 DNA sequence: TGTGCCAGCAGCAAAGACCAGGGGCGCGTCACCGGGGAGCTGTTTTTT. This translates into CASSKDQGRVTGELFF. Combining the CDR3 with reference TRBV11-2 and TRBJ2-2 gives the whole variable domain EAGVAQSPRYKIIEKRQSVAFWCNPISGHATLYWYQQILGQGPKLLIQFQNNGVVDDSQLPKDRFSAERLKGVDSTLKIQPAKLEDSAVYLCASSKDQGRVTGELFFGEGSRLTVL.

This clone was picked up one time. The chain employs TRBV7-3 and TRBJ2-2, with 8 bases aligning to TRBD2. In germline, CDR1 is SGHTA, CDR2 FQGTGA. With V trimmed by 5 bases and J by 4 bases, 9 bases remained unmatched. This CDR3 region has 16 residues. Here the CDR3 reads CASSPPGTSSTGELFF. The CDR3 DNA follows: TGTGCCAGCAGCCCCCCCGGGACTAGTAGCACCGGGGAGCTGTTTTTT.

V gene TRBV9 combines with J gene TRBJ2-7, with 13 bases aligning to TRBD2. The CDR3 covers 17 residues. With V trimmed by 2 bases and J by 0 bases, 5 bases remained unmatched. Germline V gene data show CDR1 as SGDLS and CDR2 as YYNGEE. In DNA form, the CDR3 reads TGTGCCAGCAGCGTCGGACTAGCGGGGGACCGCTCCTACGAGCAGTACTTC. Its translation is CASSVGLAGDRSYEQYF.

V and J are TRBV4-2 and TRBJ1-1; a possible D gene is TRBD1 (5 bases). Germline V gives CDR1 LGHNA, CDR2 YNFKEQ. Trimming took off 4 bases at V and 5 bases at J, with 20 bases between the two ends. The CDR3 runs 16 residues. CDR3 bases: TGTGCCAGCAGCCTCCTCTTTGGGGGAGGAGGTACTGAAGCTTTCTTT. It specifies CASSLLFGGGGTEAFF.

V is TRBV7-3 and J is TRBJ1-1; 9 nucleotides agree with TRBD1. CDR1 and CDR2 from the germline V gene are SGHTA and FQGTGA. Germline trimming cut 4 bases from V and 4 bases from J; bases unmatched to any gene: 10. This CDR3 spans 16 amino acids. CDR3 amino acids: CASSSPPGQGTTEAFF. CDR3 DNA: TGTGCCAGCAGCTCCCCCCCGGGACAGGGTACCACTGAAGCTTTCTTT.

The V gene is TRBV5-5, the J gene TRBJ1-5; D gene ambiguous. V was cut by 3 bases and J by 3 bases, with 10 bases left in between. CDR1 and CDR2 from the germline V gene are SGHKS and YYEKEE (reference sequence). The CDR3 is made up of 14 amino acids. The CDR3 sequence is CASSSGSINQPQHF. For the CDR3, the DNA is TGTGCCAGCAGCTCCGGGTCGATCAATCAGCCCCAGCATTTT.

The chain employs TRBV6-5 and TRBJ2-3; tentatively, D is TRBD2 (6 bases). The CDR3 contains 14 residues. Germline assignment: CDR1 MNHEY and CDR2 SVGAGI. V lost 6 bases and J lost 3, with 13 bases in between. The CDR3 region has the DNA TGTGCCAGCAGCCCCGGCCGGGGGACAGATACGCAGTATTTT. The encoded protein is CASSPGRGTDTQYF.

This chain connects TRBV7-9 to TRBJ1-4; D remains unclear. CDR3 length: 12 residues. V lost 7 bases and J lost 6, with 9 bases in between. The germline CDR1 and CDR2 sequences are SEHNR and FQNEAQ (reference sequence). Here the CDR3 DNA reads TGTGCCAGCACGGGGAGAGATGAAAAACTGTTTTTT. This gives the protein CASTGRDEKLFF.